This TCR beta chain comes out of a study of blood T cells in healthy people across ages. Then a second PCR, running roughly 7 to 11 cycles, was carried out with a sample-barcoded 5' primer and a J-beta primer mix. CDR3-containing paired-end reads numbering at least 2.5 million came from each sample. From the 5' RACE reads, TCRdb called clonotypes with MiXCR, one entry per CDR3 protein. The table lists more than 900,000 distinct CDR3 sequences, 25% to 30% of them singletons. Germline trimming cut 7 bases from V and 5 bases from J; bases unmatched to any gene: 6. There are 14 residues in the CDR3. This clonotype occurred a few times. Each donor had roughly 10 milliliters of peripheral blood drawn. Isolation of PBMCs gave at least 6 million cells per sample. The sample also formed part of further work on T cells of mothers and their children. From that paper: Second-PCR primer M1S introduced sample barcodes and 2-4 random nucleotides.

Material: blood. The TCR sequence derives from a woman aged 40 to 50 in good health. The genes are TRBV12-3 or TRBV12-4 and TRBJ2-7; 12 bases are a match to TRBD1. CDR3 in amino acids: CASNRDRGPNEQYF. CDR3 nucleotides: TGTGCCAGCAATAGGGACAGGGGGCCCAACGAGCAGTACTTC.